This TCR beta chain originates from a study of blood T cell repertoires in COVID-19. Generated by immunoSEQ multiplex PCR, the TCRdb table keeps only in-frame clones and is missing some. The top ten clones hold roughly 2% of a sample with 200,000 to 250,000 clones, 86% of them seen once. Germline assignment: CDR1 SGDLS and CDR2 YYNGEE. V lost 3 bases and J 4 bases, leaving 16 bases between the germline ends. This CDR3 spans 15 amino acids. Sequencing was done on a sample of PBMCs or T cells enriched from blood (not recorded which). The receptor comes from a woman aged 50 to 60 who had recovered from COVID-19. This chain links TRBV9 with TRBJ1-2; weak D call: TRBD1 (5 bases). The CDR3 DNA reads as TGTGCCAGCAGCGCACAGACAGAACTTGGCTATGGCTACACCTTC. Encoded protein: CASSAQTELGYGYTF.